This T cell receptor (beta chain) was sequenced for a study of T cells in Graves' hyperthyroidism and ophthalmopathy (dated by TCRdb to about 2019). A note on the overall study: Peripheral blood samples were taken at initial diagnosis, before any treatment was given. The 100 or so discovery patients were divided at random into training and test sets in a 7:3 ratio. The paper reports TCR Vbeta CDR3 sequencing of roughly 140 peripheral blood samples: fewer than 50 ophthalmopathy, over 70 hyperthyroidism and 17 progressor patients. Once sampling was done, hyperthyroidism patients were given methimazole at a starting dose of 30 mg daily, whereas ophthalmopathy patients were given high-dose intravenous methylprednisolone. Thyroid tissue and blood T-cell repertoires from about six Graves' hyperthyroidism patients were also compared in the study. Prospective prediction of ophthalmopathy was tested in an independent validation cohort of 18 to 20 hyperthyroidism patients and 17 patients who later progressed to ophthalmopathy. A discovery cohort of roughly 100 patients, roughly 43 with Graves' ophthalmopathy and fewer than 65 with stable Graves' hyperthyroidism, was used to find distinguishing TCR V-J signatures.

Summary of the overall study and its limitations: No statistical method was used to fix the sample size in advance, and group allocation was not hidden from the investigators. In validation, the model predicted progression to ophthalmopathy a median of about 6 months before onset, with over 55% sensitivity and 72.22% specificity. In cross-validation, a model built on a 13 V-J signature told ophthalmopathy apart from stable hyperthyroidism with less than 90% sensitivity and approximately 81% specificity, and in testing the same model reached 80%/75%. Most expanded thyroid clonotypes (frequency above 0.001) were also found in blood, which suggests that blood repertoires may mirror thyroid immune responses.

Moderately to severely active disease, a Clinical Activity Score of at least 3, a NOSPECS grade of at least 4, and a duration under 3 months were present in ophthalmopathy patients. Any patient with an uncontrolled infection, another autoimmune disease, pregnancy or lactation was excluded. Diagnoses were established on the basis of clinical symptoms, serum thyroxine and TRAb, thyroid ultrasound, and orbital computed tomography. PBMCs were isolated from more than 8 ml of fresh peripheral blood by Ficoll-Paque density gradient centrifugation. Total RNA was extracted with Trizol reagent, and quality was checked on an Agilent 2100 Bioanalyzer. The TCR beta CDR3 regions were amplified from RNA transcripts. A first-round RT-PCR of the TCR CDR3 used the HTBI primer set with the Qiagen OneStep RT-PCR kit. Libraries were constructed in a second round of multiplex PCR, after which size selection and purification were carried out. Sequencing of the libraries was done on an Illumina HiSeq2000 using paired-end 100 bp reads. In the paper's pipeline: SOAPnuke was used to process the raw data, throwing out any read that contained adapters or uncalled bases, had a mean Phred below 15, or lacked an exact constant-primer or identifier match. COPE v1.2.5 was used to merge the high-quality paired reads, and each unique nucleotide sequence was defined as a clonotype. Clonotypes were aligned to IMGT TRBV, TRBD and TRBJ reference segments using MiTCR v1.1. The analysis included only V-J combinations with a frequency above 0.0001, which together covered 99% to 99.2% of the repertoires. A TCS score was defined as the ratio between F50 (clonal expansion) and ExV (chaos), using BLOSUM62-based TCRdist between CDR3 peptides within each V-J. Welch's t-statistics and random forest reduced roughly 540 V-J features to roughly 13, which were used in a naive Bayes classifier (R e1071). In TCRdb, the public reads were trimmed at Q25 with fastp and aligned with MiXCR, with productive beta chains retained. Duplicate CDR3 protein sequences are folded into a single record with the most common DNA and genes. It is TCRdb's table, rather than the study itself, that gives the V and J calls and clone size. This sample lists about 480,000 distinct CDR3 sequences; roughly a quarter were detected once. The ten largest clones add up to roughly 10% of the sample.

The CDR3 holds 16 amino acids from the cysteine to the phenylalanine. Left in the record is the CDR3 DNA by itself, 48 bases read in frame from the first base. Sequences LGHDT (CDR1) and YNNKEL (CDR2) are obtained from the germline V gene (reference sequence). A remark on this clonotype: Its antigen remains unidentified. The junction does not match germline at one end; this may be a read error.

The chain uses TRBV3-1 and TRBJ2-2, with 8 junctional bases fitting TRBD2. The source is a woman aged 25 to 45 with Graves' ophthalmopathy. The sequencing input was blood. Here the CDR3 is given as CASSQLRGGLPGEQFF. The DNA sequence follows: TGTGCCAGCAGCCAACTTCGGGGGGGCCTCCCCGGGGAGCAGTTTTTT.